Listed below are T cell receptor beta chains from one sample, sequenced in a study of T cells in Graves' hyperthyroidism and ophthalmopathy. TCRdb re-analysed the multiplex PCR reads in MiXCR, keeping a single row per CDR3 protein. Altogether 550,000 to 800,000 distinct CDR3 sequences are present, about 17% being singletons, with the ten largest covering under 8.5%. Sequencing was carried out using blood. The receptor source for this set is a man between 18 and 29 years old with Graves' hyperthyroidism. Each CDR3 is given with its conserved first and last residue. D genes are given only for firm matches. Size values are once, few and many counts, or a class for expanded clones, and some rows have none.

abundance: NA
d_gene: TRBD1
j_gene: TRBJ1-5
len: 14
v_gene: TRBV2
CDR3aa: CASRIGTANQPQHF
CDR3nt: TGTGCCAGCAGAATAGGGACAGCTAATCAGCCCCAGCATTTT

abundance: NA
d_gene: NA
j_gene: TRBJ2-1
len: 14
v_gene: TRBV2
CDR3aa: CASSSERLYNEQFF
CDR3nt: TGTGCCAGCAGTTCGGAACGGCTATACAATGAGCAGTTCTTC

abundance: few
d_gene: NA
j_gene: TRBJ1-1
len: 13
v_gene: TRBV19
CDR3aa: CASSIQSNTEAFF
CDR3nt: TGTGCCAGTAGTATCCAGTCTAACACTGAAGCTTTCTTT

abundance: many
d_gene: NA
j_gene: TRBJ1-5
len: 16
v_gene: TRBV28
CDR3aa: CASSFGAEWTRQPQHF
CDR3nt: TGTGCCAGCAGTTTTGGGGCAGAATGGACGCGTCAGCCCCAGCATTTT

abundance: NA
d_gene: TRBD2
j_gene: TRBJ2-1
len: 16
v_gene: TRBV30
CDR3aa: CAWGRRIAGENNEQFF
CDR3nt: TGTGCCTGGGGAAGGAGGATAGCGGGGGAGAACAATGAGCAGTTCTTC

abundance: many
d_gene: TRBD1
j_gene: TRBJ2-1
len: 17
v_gene: TRBV14
CDR3aa: CASSLDRGRVMSNEQFF
CDR3nt: TGTGCCAGCAGCCTGGACAGGGGGCGCGTAATGTCCAATGAGCAGTTCTTC

abundance: few
d_gene: NA
j_gene: TRBJ2-1
len: 15
v_gene: TRBV20-1
CDR3aa: CSARRQSASYNEQFF
CDR3nt: TGCAGTGCTAGGAGGCAGTCAGCTTCCTACAATGAGCAGTTCTTC

abundance: few
d_gene: NA
j_gene: TRBJ1-4
len: 13
v_gene: TRBV12-3/TRBV12-4
CDR3aa: CASSLVMREKLFF
CDR3nt: TGTGCCAGCAGTTTAGTCATGAGAGAAAAACTGTTTTTT

abundance: few
d_gene: NA
j_gene: TRBJ2-4
len: 14
v_gene: TRBV7-2
CDR3aa: CASSQSQTGNIQYF
CDR3nt: TGTGCCAGCAGCCAATCCCAGACGGGAAACATTCAGTACTTC

abundance: many
d_gene: TRBD1
j_gene: TRBJ2-2
len: 18
v_gene: TRBV28
CDR3aa: CASSPRTGIRGHTGELFF
CDR3nt: TGTGCCAGCAGTCCTCGTACGGGCATAAGGGGGCACACCGGGGAGCTGTTTTTT

abundance: NA
d_gene: NA
j_gene: TRBJ2-6
len: 16
v_gene: TRBV24-1
CDR3aa: CATTRGGGGGANVLTF
CDR3nt: TGTGCCACCACCCGAGGGGGGGGCGGTGGGGCCAACGTCCTGACTTTC

abundance: once
d_gene: NA
j_gene: TRBJ2-2
len: 13
v_gene: TRBV27
CDR3aa: CASSFKVTGELFF
CDR3nt: TGTGCCAGCAGTTTCAAGGTCACCGGGGAGCTGTTTTTT

abundance: few
d_gene: TRBD1
j_gene: TRBJ1-3
len: 19
v_gene: TRBV9
CDR3aa: CASSARVDKDREAGNTIYF
CDR3nt: TGTGCCAGCAGCGCCAGGGTAGATAAGGACAGGGAGGCTGGAAACACCATATATTTT

abundance: many
d_gene: NA
j_gene: TRBJ2-3
len: 16
v_gene: TRBV28
CDR3aa: CASSFVSGSSSDTQYF
CDR3nt: TGTGCCAGCAGTTTTGTCTCGGGATCCTCCTCAGATACGCAGTATTTT

abundance: many
d_gene: NA
j_gene: TRBJ1-1
len: 13
v_gene: TRBV10-3
CDR3aa: CAVSGDLNTEAFF
CDR3nt: TGTGCCGTTTCAGGGGACCTGAACACTGAAGCTTTCTTT

abundance: NA
d_gene: TRBD1
j_gene: TRBJ2-6
len: 18
v_gene: TRBV28
CDR3aa: CASRFRRTGVSGANVLTF
CDR3nt: TGTGCCAGCAGATTTAGGAGGACAGGGGTTTCTGGGGCCAACGTCCTGACTTTC

abundance: many
d_gene: TRBD2
j_gene: TRBJ2-7
len: 13
v_gene: TRBV20-1
CDR3aa: CSARDRLAGQQYF
CDR3nt: TGCAGTGCTAGAGATCGGCTAGCGGGGCAGCAGTACTTC

abundance: NA
d_gene: TRBD1
j_gene: TRBJ2-3
len: 14
v_gene: TRBV7-9
CDR3aa: CASKGDRLTDTQYF
CDR3nt: TGTGCCAGCAAGGGGGACAGGCTCACAGATACGCAGTATTTT

abundance: many
d_gene: TRBD2
j_gene: TRBJ2-3
len: 18
v_gene: TRBV7-3
CDR3aa: CASSLRIGSGGRTDTQYF
CDR3nt: TGTGCCAGCAGCTTGCGGATCGGTAGCGGGGGGCGCACAGATACGCAGTATTTT

abundance: many
d_gene: NA
j_gene: TRBJ1-2
len: 12
v_gene: TRBV6-2/TRBV6-3
CDR3aa: CASSYRGDGYTF
CDR3nt: TGTGCCAGCAGTTACCGAGGGGATGGCTACACCTTC

abundance: many
d_gene: TRBD2
j_gene: TRBJ2-3
len: 15
v_gene: TRBV20-1
CDR3aa: CSATTTSGITDTQYF
CDR3nt: TGCAGTGCTACTACGACTAGCGGGATTACAGATACGCAGTATTTT

abundance: few
d_gene: TRBD2
j_gene: TRBJ2-7
len: 12
v_gene: TRBV29-1
CDR3aa: CSVERGAREQYF
CDR3nt: TGCAGCGTTGAGCGGGGGGCACGCGAGCAGTACTTC

abundance: many
d_gene: NA
j_gene: TRBJ1-1
len: 15
v_gene: TRBV18
CDR3aa: CASSPNQGRLTEAFF
CDR3nt: TGTGCCAGCTCACCTAACCAGGGCAGACTTACTGAAGCTTTCTTT

abundance: few
d_gene: NA
j_gene: TRBJ1-3
len: 15
v_gene: TRBV29-1
CDR3aa: CSASAGAKLGNTIYF
CDR3nt: TGCAGCGCGTCGGCTGGGGCCAAACTAGGAAACACCATATATTTT

abundance: NA
d_gene: NA
j_gene: TRBJ2-7
len: 13
v_gene: TRBV24-1
CDR3aa: CATSDSGSYEQYF
CDR3nt: TGTGCCACCAGTGACTCAGGTTCCTACGAGCAGTACTTC

abundance: few
d_gene: TRBD2
j_gene: TRBJ2-7
len: 19
v_gene: TRBV6-1
CDR3aa: CASNSNPGLAGVTPYEQYF
CDR3nt: TGTGCCAGCAATAGCAACCCGGGACTAGCGGGAGTAACTCCCTACGAGCAGTACTTC

abundance: many
d_gene: NA
j_gene: TRBJ1-1
len: 14
v_gene: TRBV7-8
CDR3aa: CASSLDPSVTEAFF
CDR3nt: TGTGCCAGCAGCCTCGACCCGTCTGTCACTGAAGCTTTCTTT

abundance: NA
d_gene: NA
j_gene: TRBJ2-7
len: 15
v_gene: TRBV18
CDR3aa: CASSPGGGFSYEQYF
CDR3nt: TGTGCCAGCTCACCGGGTGGTGGCTTTTCCTACGAGCAGTACTTC

abundance: NA
d_gene: TRBD2
j_gene: TRBJ2-7
len: 17
v_gene: TRBV5-5
CDR3aa: CASSLALAGGLSYEQYF
CDR3nt: TGTGCCAGCAGCTTGGCCCTAGCGGGAGGTTTGTCCTACGAGCAGTACTTC

abundance: NA
d_gene: NA
j_gene: TRBJ1-6
len: 16
v_gene: TRBV27
CDR3aa: CASSLRAGESNSPLHF
CDR3nt: TGTGCCAGCAGTTTAAGGGCAGGGGAATCGAATTCACCCCTCCACTTT

abundance: few
d_gene: NA
j_gene: TRBJ1-4
len: 15
v_gene: TRBV6-6
CDR3aa: CASSYSALPNEKLFF
CDR3nt: TGTGCCAGCAGTTACTCCGCCTTACCTAATGAAAAACTGTTTTTT

abundance: many
d_gene: TRBD1
j_gene: TRBJ1-2
len: 15
v_gene: TRBV28
CDR3aa: CASEYGDRVAYGYTF
CDR3nt: TGTGCCAGCGAATACGGAGACAGGGTAGCCTATGGCTACACCTTC

abundance: NA
d_gene: NA
j_gene: TRBJ1-2
len: 14
v_gene: TRBV20-1
CDR3aa: CSARDPIRVYGYTF
CDR3nt: TGCAGTGCTAGAGACCCGATCAGAGTCTATGGCTACACCTTC

abundance: many
d_gene: NA
j_gene: TRBJ1-1
len: 13
v_gene: TRBV6-1
CDR3aa: CASSTPRIPEAFF
CDR3nt: TGTGCCAGCAGCACACCAAGAATCCCTGAAGCTTTCTTT

abundance: many
d_gene: TRBD2
j_gene: TRBJ2-1
len: 14
v_gene: TRBV28
CDR3aa: CASKAGAPLGEQFF
CDR3nt: TGTGCCAGCAAAGCGGGGGCACCCTTGGGTGAGCAGTTCTTC

abundance: many
d_gene: NA
j_gene: TRBJ2-5
len: 12
v_gene: TRBV28
CDR3aa: CASSTSWETQYF
CDR3nt: TGTGCCAGCAGCACTTCATGGGAGACCCAGTACTTC

abundance: few
d_gene: TRBD1
j_gene: TRBJ1-1
len: 17
v_gene: TRBV6-1
CDR3aa: CASRSGTGYSRGTEAFF
CDR3nt: TGTGCCAGCAGAAGCGGGACAGGGTACAGCCGGGGCACTGAAGCTTTCTTT

abundance: NA
d_gene: NA
j_gene: TRBJ1-1
len: 13
v_gene: TRBV6-5
CDR3aa: CASSYSVSTEAFF
CDR3nt: TGTGCCAGCAGTTACTCTGTTTCGACTGAAGCTTTCTTT

abundance: many
d_gene: TRBD2
j_gene: TRBJ2-7
len: 13
v_gene: TRBV28
CDR3aa: CASRLREYHEQYF
CDR3nt: TGTGCCAGCCGGCTGCGGGAGTACCACGAGCAGTACTTC

abundance: many
d_gene: NA
j_gene: TRBJ2-5
len: 11
v_gene: TRBV27
CDR3aa: CASRTRETQYF
CDR3nt: TGTGCCAGTCGAACCCGGGAGACCCAGTACTTC

abundance: NA
d_gene: NA
j_gene: TRBJ2-3
len: 14
v_gene: TRBV29-1
CDR3aa: CSVVRLIRTDTQYF
CDR3nt: TGCAGCGTTGTTAGACTGATTCGCACAGATACGCAGTATTTT

abundance: NA
d_gene: NA
j_gene: TRBJ2-4
len: 16
v_gene: TRBV12-3/TRBV12-4
CDR3aa: CASSFRQDGPKNIQYF
CDR3nt: TGTGCCAGCAGTTTCCGACAGGATGGGCCCAAAAACATTCAGTACTTC

abundance: NA
d_gene: TRBD2
j_gene: TRBJ2-1
len: 16
v_gene: TRBV20-1
CDR3aa: CSASRLAGPHYNEQFF
CDR3nt: TGCAGTGCTAGTCGACTAGCGGGACCCCACTACAATGAGCAGTTCTTC